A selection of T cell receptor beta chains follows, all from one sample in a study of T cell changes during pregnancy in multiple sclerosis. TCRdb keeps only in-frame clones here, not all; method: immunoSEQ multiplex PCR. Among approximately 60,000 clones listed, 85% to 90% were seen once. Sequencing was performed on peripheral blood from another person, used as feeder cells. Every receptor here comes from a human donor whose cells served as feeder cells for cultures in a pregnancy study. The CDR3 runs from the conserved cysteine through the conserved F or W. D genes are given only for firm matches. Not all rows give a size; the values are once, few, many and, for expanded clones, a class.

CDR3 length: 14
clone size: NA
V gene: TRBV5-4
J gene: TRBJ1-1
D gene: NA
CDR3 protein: CASSSGTGNTEAFF
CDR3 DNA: TGTGCCAGCAGCTCCGGGACCGGGAACACTGAAGCTTTCTTT

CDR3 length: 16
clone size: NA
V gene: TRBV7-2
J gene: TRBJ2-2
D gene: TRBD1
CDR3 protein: CASSSRPGQGNGELFF
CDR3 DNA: TGTGCCAGCAGCAGCCGCCCGGGACAGGGTAACGGGGAGCTGTTTTTT

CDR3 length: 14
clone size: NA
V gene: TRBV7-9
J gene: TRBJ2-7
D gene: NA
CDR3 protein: CASSLEPRLYEQYF
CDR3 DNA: TGTGCCAGCAGCTTAGAGCCCAGGCTCTACGAGCAGTACTTC

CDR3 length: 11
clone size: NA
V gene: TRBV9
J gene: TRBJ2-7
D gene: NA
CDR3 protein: CASSFGGEQYF
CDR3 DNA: TGTGCCAGCAGCTTTGGAGGGGAGCAGTACTTC

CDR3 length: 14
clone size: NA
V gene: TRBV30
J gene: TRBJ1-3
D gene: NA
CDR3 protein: CAWSLGGSGNTIYF
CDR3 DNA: TGTGCCTGGAGTCTAGGGGGCTCTGGAAACACCATATATTTT

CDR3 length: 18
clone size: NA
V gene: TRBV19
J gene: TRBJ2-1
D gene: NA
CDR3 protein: CASSIAGGDRASYNEQFF
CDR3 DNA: TGTGCCAGTAGTATTGCGGGGGGAGACAGGGCGTCCTACAATGAGCAGTTCTTC

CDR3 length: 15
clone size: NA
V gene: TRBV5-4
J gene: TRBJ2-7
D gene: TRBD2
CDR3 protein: CASGATSGKSYEQYF
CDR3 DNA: TGTGCCAGCGGAGCGACTAGCGGGAAATCCTACGAGCAGTACTTC

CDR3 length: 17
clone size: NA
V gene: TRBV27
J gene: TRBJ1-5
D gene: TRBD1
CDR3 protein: CASSLQGQGPPNQPQHF
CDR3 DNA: TGTGCCAGCAGTTTACAAGGACAGGGGCCCCCCAATCAGCCCCAGCATTTT

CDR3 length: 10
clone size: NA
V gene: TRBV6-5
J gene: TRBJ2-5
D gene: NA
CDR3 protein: CASGEETQYF
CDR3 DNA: TGTGCCAGCGGAGAAGAGACCCAGTACTTC

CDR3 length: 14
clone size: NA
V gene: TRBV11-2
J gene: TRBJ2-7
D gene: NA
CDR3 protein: CASSLGTGFREQYF
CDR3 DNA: TGTGCCAGCAGCTTAGGGACGGGGTTTCGGGAGCAGTACTTC

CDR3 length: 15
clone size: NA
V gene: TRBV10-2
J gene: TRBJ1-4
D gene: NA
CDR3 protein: CASSSFGVTNEKLFF
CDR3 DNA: TGCGCCAGCAGTTCCTTTGGGGTGACTAATGAAAAACTGTTTTTT

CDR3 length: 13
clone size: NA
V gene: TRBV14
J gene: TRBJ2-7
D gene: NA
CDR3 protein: CASSYGGAAEQYF
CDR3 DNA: TGTGCCAGCAGCTATGGGGGGGCGGCCGAGCAGTACTTC

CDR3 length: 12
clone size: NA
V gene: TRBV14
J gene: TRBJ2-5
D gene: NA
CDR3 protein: CASSHEGETQYF
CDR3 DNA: TGTGCCAGCAGCCACGAGGGGGAGACCCAGTACTTC

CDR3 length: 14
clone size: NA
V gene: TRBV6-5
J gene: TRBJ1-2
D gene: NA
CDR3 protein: CASSSTGGPYGYTF
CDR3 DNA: TGTGCCAGCTCATCAACAGGTGGGCCCTATGGCTACACCTTC

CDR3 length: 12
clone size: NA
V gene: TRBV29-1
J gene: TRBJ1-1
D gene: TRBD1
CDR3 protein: CSVEDPDRAAFF
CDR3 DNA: TGCAGCGTTGAAGATCCCGACAGGGCAGCTTTCTTT

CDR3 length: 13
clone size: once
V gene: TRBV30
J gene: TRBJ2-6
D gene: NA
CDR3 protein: CAWRGIGANVLTF
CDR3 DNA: TGTGCCTGGAGAGGGATTGGGGCCAACGTCCTGACTTTC

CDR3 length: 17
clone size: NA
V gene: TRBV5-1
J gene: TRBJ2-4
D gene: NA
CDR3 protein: CASSLGQGTIAKNIQYF
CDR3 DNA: TGCGCCAGCAGCTTGGGACAGGGGACTATAGCCAAAAACATTCAGTACTTC

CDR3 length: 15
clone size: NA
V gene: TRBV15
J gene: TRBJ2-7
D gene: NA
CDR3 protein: CATSRAGVLSYEQYF
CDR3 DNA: TGTGCCACCAGCAGAGCGGGGGTGCTCTCCTACGAGCAGTACTTC

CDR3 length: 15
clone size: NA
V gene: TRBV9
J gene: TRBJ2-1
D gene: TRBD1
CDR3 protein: CASSERTGTYNEQFF
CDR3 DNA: TGTGCCAGCAGCGAGCGGACAGGAACCTACAATGAGCAGTTCTTC

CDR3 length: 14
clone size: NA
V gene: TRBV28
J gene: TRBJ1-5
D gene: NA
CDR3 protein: CASTPGMGNQPQHF
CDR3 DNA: TGTGCCAGCACCCCGGGTATGGGCAATCAGCCCCAGCATTTT

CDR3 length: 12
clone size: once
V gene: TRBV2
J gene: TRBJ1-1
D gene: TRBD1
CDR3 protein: CASSATGEEAFF
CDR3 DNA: TGTGCCAGCAGTGCAACAGGGGAGGAGGCTTTCTTT

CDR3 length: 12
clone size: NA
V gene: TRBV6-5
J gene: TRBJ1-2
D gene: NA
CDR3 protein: CASSYSRDGYTF
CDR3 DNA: TGTGCCAGCAGTTACTCCAGGGATGGCTACACCTTC

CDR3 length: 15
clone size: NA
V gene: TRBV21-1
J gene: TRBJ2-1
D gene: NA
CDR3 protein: CASIPLAGVDNEQFF
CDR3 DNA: TGTGCCAGCATCCCACTAGCGGGGGTTGACAATGAGCAGTTCTTC

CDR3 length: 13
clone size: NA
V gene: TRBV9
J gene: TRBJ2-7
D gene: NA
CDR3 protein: CASSPTTGYEQYF
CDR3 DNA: TGTGCCAGCAGCCCTACTACCGGCTACGAGCAGTACTTC

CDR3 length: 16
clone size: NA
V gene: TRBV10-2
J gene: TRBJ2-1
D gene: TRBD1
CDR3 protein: CASSDRTGRSYNEQFF
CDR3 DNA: TGCGCCAGCAGTGACCGGACAGGGCGCTCCTACAATGAGCAGTTCTTC

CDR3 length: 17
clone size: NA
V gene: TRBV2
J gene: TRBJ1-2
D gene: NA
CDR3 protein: CASSDSGRHASVNGYTF
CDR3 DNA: TGTGCCAGCAGTGACAGTGGCAGACACGCGTCAGTGAATGGCTACACCTTC

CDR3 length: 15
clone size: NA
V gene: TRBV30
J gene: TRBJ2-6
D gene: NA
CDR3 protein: CAWSLGYSGANVLTF
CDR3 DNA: TGTGCCTGGAGTCTAGGGTACTCTGGGGCCAACGTCCTGACTTTC

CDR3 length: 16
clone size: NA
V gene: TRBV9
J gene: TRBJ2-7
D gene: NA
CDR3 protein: CASSVASSTNSYEQYF
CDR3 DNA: TGTGCCAGCAGCGTAGCCTCCTCGACTAACTCCTACGAGCAGTACTTC

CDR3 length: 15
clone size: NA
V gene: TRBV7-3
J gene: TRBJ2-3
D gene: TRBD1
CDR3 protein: CASSPGTVSTDTQYF
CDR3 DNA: TGTGCCAGCAGCCCTGGGACAGTTAGCACAGATACGCAGTATTTT

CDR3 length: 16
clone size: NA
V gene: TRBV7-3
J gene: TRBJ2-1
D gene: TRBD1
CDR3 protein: CASSLGGTGERNEQFF
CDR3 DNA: TGTGCCAGCAGCTTAGGTGGGACAGGGGAGAGGAATGAGCAGTTCTTC

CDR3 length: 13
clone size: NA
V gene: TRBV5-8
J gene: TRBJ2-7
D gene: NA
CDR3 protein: CASSVGTSYEQYF
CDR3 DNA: TGTGCCAGCAGCGTCGGGACCTCCTACGAGCAGTACTTC

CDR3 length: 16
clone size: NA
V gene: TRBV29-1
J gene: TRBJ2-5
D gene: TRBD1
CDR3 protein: CSVEEGNRGRGETQYF
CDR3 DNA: TGCAGCGTTGAAGAGGGGAACAGGGGGCGCGGGGAGACCCAGTACTTC

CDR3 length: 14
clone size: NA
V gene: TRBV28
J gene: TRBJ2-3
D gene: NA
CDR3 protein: CAIMRDTFTDTQYF
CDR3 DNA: TGTGCCATCATGCGGGACACTTTCACAGATACGCAGTATTTT

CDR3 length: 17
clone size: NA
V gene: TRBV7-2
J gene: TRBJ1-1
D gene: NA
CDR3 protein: CASSPLDGQHMNTEAFF
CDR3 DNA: TGTGCCAGCAGCCCTTTAGATGGACAGCACATGAACACTGAAGCTTTCTTT

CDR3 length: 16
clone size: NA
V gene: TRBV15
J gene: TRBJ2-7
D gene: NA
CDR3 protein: CATSRAAVEYSYEQYF
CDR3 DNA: TGTGCCACCAGCAGAGCGGCAGTTGAGTATAGCTACGAGCAGTACTTC

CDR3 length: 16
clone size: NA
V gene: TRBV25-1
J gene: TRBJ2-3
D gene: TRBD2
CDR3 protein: CASTPRTSSSTDTQYF
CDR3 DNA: TGTGCCAGCACTCCTAGGACTAGCAGTAGCACAGATACGCAGTATTTT

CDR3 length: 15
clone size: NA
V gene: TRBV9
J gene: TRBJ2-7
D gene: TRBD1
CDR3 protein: CASSVGEQGPYEQYF
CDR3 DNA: TGTGCCAGCAGCGTAGGGGAACAGGGGCCCTACGAGCAGTACTTC

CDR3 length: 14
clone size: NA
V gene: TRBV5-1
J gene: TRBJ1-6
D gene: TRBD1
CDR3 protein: CASSERDSDSPLHF
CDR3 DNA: TGCGCCAGCTCTGAACGGGACAGCGATTCACCCCTCCACTTT

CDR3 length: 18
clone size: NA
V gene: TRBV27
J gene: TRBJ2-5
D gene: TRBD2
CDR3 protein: CASSPPGPPAGAPETQYF
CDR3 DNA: TGTGCCAGCAGTCCCCCCGGGCCCCCAGCGGGAGCACCAGAGACCCAGTACTTC

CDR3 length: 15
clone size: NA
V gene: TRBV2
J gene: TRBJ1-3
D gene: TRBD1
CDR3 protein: CASRGTGGAGNTIYF
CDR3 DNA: TGTGCCAGCAGGGGGACAGGGGGAGCTGGAAACACCATATATTTT

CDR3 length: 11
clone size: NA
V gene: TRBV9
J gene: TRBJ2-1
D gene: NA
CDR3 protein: CASSVGYEQFF
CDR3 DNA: TGTGCCAGCAGCGTAGGATATGAGCAGTTCTTC

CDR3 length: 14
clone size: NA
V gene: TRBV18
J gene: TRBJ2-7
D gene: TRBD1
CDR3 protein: CASSPGTGPYEQYF
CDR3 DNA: TGTGCCAGCTCCCCCGGGACAGGGCCCTACGAGCAGTACTTC

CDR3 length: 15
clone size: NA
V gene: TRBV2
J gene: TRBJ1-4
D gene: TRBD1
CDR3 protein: CASSARTGLGEKLFF
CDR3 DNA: TGTGCCAGCAGTGCTCGGACAGGTCTAGGGGAAAAACTGTTTTTT

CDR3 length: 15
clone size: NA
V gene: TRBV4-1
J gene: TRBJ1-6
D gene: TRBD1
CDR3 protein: CASSQATGVGTPLHF
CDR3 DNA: TGCGCCAGCAGCCAAGCCACAGGGGTCGGGACACCCCTCCACTTT

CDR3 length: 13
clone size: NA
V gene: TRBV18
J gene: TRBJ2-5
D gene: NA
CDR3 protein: CASSPPNQETQYF
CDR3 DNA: TGTGCCAGCTCACCACCTAACCAAGAGACCCAGTACTTC

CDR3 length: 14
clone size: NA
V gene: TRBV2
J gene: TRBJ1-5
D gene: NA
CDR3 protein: CASRWTASNQPQHF
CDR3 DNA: TGTGCCAGCAGATGGACAGCCAGCAATCAGCCCCAGCATTTT

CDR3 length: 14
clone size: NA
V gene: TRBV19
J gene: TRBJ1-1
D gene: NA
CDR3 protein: CASSIRGTNTEAFF
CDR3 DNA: TGTGCCAGTAGTATCAGGGGCACGAACACTGAAGCTTTCTTT

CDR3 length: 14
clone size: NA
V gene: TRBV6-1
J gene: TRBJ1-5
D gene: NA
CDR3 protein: CASRSRGGNQPQHF
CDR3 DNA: TGTGCCAGCAGGAGCAGGGGAGGCAATCAGCCCCAGCATTTT

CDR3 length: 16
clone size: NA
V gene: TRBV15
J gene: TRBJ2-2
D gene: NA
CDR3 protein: CATSRGTDLYTGELFF
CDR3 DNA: TGTGCCACCAGCAGAGGGACGGACTTATACACCGGGGAGCTGTTTTTT

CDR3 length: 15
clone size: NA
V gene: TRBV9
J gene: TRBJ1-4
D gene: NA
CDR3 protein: CASSAARGPNEKLFF
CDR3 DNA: TGTGCCAGCAGCGCGGCGCGTGGCCCTAATGAAAAACTGTTTTTT

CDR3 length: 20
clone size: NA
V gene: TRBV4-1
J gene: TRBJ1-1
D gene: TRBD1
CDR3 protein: CASSLDPQVGTGGDNTEAFF
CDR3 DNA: TGCGCCAGCAGCCTCGACCCCCAGGTCGGGACAGGGGGCGATAACACTGAAGCTTTCTTT

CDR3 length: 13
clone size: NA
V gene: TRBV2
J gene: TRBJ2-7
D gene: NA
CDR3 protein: CASSVGGPLEQYF
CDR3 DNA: TGTGCCAGCAGTGTAGGCGGGCCCCTCGAGCAGTACTTC

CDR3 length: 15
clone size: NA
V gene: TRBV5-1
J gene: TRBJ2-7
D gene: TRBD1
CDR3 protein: CASSLGPGGYDEQYF
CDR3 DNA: TGCGCCAGCAGCTTGGGCCCAGGGGGCTACGACGAGCAGTACTTC

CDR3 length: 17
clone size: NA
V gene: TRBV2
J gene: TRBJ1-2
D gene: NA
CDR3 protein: CASSEDAGRHGNYGYTF
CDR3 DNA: TGTGCCAGCAGTGAAGACGCCGGGCGGCACGGTAACTATGGCTACACCTTC